The clone carrying this T cell receptor beta chain was observed a few times. What it binds is unknown. The germline V gene encodes CDR1 MNHEY and CDR2 SMNVEV (reference sequence). V shed 3 bases and J shed 4 bases, with 9 bases lying between them. The CDR3 is 13 amino acids. PCR was performed using 60 Vbeta and 13 Jbeta primers. Libraries were prepared by immunoSEQ multiplex PCR; TCRdb keeps only in-frame clonotypes and omits some of them. The data contain over 150,000 clones, approximately 78% of them singletons. This specimen belongs to a study of cytomegalovirus exposure and HLA in healthy donors. Points from the study as a whole: The study recorded some 160 TCR beta chains that were cytomegalovirus-associated. Later analysis suggested links between common viral pathogens and several top significant clusters.

The gene calls are TRBV27 and TRBJ2-5; D not certain. The sequence was collected from a girl aged 2-10 years in good health and CMV-seropositive. The specimen was PBMCs. The CDR3 spells CASSFGYGETQYF. CDR3 DNA: TGTGCCAGCAGTTTCGGTTACGGAGAGACCCAGTACTTC.